This T cell receptor (beta chain) was identified during a study of CD8 T cells in Susac syndrome. Points from the study as a whole: The study admitted that it had a relatively small number of individuals in its TCR sequencing and HLA analysis.

Through negative isolation, CD4+ and CD8+ T cells were obtained, while TEMRA cells were enriched using FACS. Points on this clonotype: Its antigen remains unidentified.

Random hexamers were used to reverse transcribe the RNA input (roughly 0.5 to 1 ug). With immunoSEQ multiplex PCR, TCR beta CDR3 was amplified across 54 Vbeta and 13 Jbeta. TCRdb reprocessed the immunoSEQ multiplex PCR reads with MiXCR, giving one entry per CDR3 protein. Of over 300,000 distinct CDR3 sequences listed, 92% are singletons. This CDR3 is 15 amino acids long. Trimming left V 2 bases short and J 3 bases short, with 11 bases between. CDR1 and CDR2 (germline): MNHNS, SASEGT. The sequencing sample was made of CD4+ T cells from PBMCs. The receptor was derived from a human donor with multiple sclerosis. V gene TRBV6-1 combines with J gene TRBJ1-5, with D perhaps matching TRBD1 (6 bases). In DNA, the CDR3 is TGTGCCAGCAGTGAACTAGACAGGACCAATCAGCCCCAGCATTTT. This encodes CASSELDRTNQPQHF.